These T cell receptor beta chains were read from a single sample in a study of CDR3 diversity in severe acne. TCRdb passed the PCR reads through MiXCR, listing each CDR3 protein once. Here the sample spans over 100,000 distinct CDR3 sequences, roughly half being singletons. The specimen was blood. The receptors were gathered from a male donor with acne. CDR3s include the opening cysteine and the closing phenylalanine or tryptophan. D genes are given only for firm matches. Rows may omit the clone size; those that give it use once, few, many or a size class.

clone_size j_call v_call d_call cdr3_aa cdr3_nt
many TRBJ2-1 TRBV5-1 NA CASSTEQGYNEQFF TGCGCCAGCAGCACCGAACAGGGATACAATGAGCAGTTCTTC
NA TRBJ2-7 TRBV6-5 NA CASSRRTIIYEQYF TGTGCCAGCAGCCGTCGGACTATCATCTACGAGCAGTACTTC
once TRBJ2-1 TRBV15 NA CATSRDLVADTHTSTGSNNEQFF TGTGCCACCAGCAGGGACCTAGTCGCCGACACACACACCAGCACGGGTTCGAACAATGAGCAGTTCTTC
NA TRBJ2-1 TRBV10-3 TRBD2 CAISRTSGGLQFF TGTGCCATCAGTCGGACTAGCGGGGGGTTGCAGTTCTTC
many TRBJ2-1 TRBV19 NA CASSAEYGNEQFF TGTGCCAGTAGCGCCGAGTACGGCAATGAGCAGTTCTTC
once TRBJ2-2 TRBV7-8 NA CASSLGRDGTTGELFF TGTGCCAGCAGCTTGGGCCGGGACGGAACCACCGGGGAGCTGTTTTTT
NA TRBJ1-5 TRBV30 NA CAWSPGTAMEPQHF TGTGCCTGGTCTCCCGGGACGGCCATGGAGCCCCAGCATTTT
NA TRBJ1-1 TRBV19 TRBD1 CASRLEGAPGEAFF TGTGCCAGTAGGCTGGAGGGGGCCCCCGGCGAAGCTTTCTTT
many TRBJ2-2 TRBV7-9 TRBD1 CASSLGTGESTGELFF TGTGCCAGCAGCTTAGGGACAGGGGAGTCCACCGGGGAGCTGTTTTTT
NA TRBJ2-1 TRBV6-5 TRBD2 CASSYGASGGGPQFF TGTGCCAGCAGTTACGGGGCTAGCGGGGGAGGGCCGCAGTTCTTC
NA TRBJ2-7 TRBV10-3 NA CASSGGGAAYEQYF TGTGCCAGCAGCGGTGGGGGCGCAGCCTACGAGCAGTACTTC
few TRBJ2-3 TRBV10-2 NA CASSEADSTDTQYF TGCGCCAGCAGTGAAGCGGATAGCACAGATACGCAGTATTTT
few TRBJ1-1 TRBV19 NA CASSLPGQSSEAFF TGTGCCAGTAGTCTACCGGGACAATCATCCGAAGCTTTCTTT
many TRBJ2-6 TRBV7-3 NA CASSVGPGAGANVLTF TGTGCCAGCAGCGTAGGACCAGGGGCTGGGGCCAACGTCCTGACTTTC
NA TRBJ2-2 TRBV10-3 NA CAISAEEERAGELFF TGTGCCATCAGTGCCGAGGAGGAGAGGGCCGGGGAGCTGTTTTTT